A single sample gave rise to the 22 T cell receptor beta chains below, sequenced in a study of T cells expressing NK-cell markers. TCRdb re-called the 5' RACE reads and gives one entry per CDR3 protein, without DNA. Its listing shows roughly 150,000 distinct CDR3 sequences. The sequencing input was blood T cells: a sorted CD56 or NKG2C T cell subset, CD4+ or CD8+ T cells, or bulk PBMC T cells (not recorded which). The source of these receptors is a man aged 18-70 years in good health.

V is TRBV7-3 and J is TRBJ2-7. The CDR3 contains 15 residues. The V gene's germline CDR1 is SGHTA and CDR2 FQGTGA. CDR3 residues: CASSLTQAAGYEQYF.

The V and J genes are TRBV19 and TRBJ1-1. The CDR3 consists of 13 residues. Germline CDR1 reads LNHDA; CDR2 reads SQIVND (reference sequence). The CDR3 sequence is CASSMPRGYEAFF.

V usage is TRBV12-3 or TRBV12-4 and J usage is TRBJ1-2; with no DNA, the TCRdb D assignment of TRBD1 cannot be verified. The CDR3 contains 14 residues. CDR3 protein: CASSLPGATNGYTF.

The chain has TRBV9 and TRBJ2-3; TCRdb outputs TRBD1, but without DNA this stays unchecked. The germline CDR1 and CDR2 sequences are SGDLS and YYNGEE. The CDR3 has 13 residues. CDR3 amino acids: CASSGVGGLAQYF.

J is TRBJ2-5 and V is TRBV12-3 or TRBV12-4; TCRdb outputs TRBD1, but without DNA this stays unchecked. The CDR3 spans 14 residues. This chain's CDR3 is CASRAGDLKETQYF.

This rearrangement joins TRBV7-6 to TRBJ2-7; as DNA is missing, the TRBD1 call by TCRdb cannot be tested. The length of the CDR3 is 15 residues. Germline V CDR1 and CDR2: SGHVS, FNYEAQ. The CDR3 loop is CASSLERDSTYEQYF.

V is TRBV12-3 or TRBV12-4 and J is TRBJ2-5; TCRdb returns TRBD1, unconfirmable since there is no DNA. The CDR3 consists of 17 residues. The CDR3: CASSLRDPSFGQETQYF.

The chain couples TRBV24-1 to TRBJ2-2; TCRdb reports TRBD1, a call that lacks DNA to check it against. The CDR3 has 14 residues. Germline V CDR1 and CDR2: KGHDR, SFDVKD. CDR3 region: CATGPGVNTGELFF.

V gene TRBV20-1 combines with J gene TRBJ1-2. Germline V gives CDR1 DFQATT, CDR2 SNEGSKA (reference sequence). The CDR3 length is 13 residues. Here the CDR3 reads CSARDRNSYGYTF.

The chain employs TRBV6-1 and TRBJ2-1. Per the germline V gene, CDR1 is MNHNS and CDR2 is SASEGT. The CDR3 contains 14 residues. CDR3 residues: CASSRQGSYNEQFF.

The CDR3 sequence: CATSMDRNNEQFF. The V call is TRBV15, the J call TRBJ2-1; TCRdb returns TRBD1, unconfirmable since there is no DNA. The V gene's germline CDR1 is LNHNV and CDR2 YYDKDF (reference sequence). This CDR3 is built from 13 residues.

The chain links TRBV19 to TRBJ2-2; TCRdb designates TRBD2, a call that cannot be tested without DNA. Germline V gene sequence: CDR1 LNHDA, CDR2 SQIVND (reference sequence). This CDR3 is built from 16 residues. The CDR3 loop is CASSTSGGASTGELFF.

The rearrangement uses TRBV4-1 and TRBJ2-2; TCRdb's D call of TRBD1 is untestable without DNA. Germline CDR1 is MGHRA and CDR2 is YSYEKL. The CDR3 has 17 amino acids. CDR3: CASSQVVTGDNTRELFF.

The rearrangement uses TRBV6-5 and TRBJ2-1. Germline V gene sequence: CDR1 MNHEY, CDR2 SVGAGI. The CDR3 length is 15 residues. CDR3 sequence: CASSHSSGDYNEQFF.

This chain links TRBV7-8 with TRBJ1-2. CDR3 length equals 15 residues. Germline V gene data show CDR1 as SGHVS and CDR2 as FQNEAQ. The CDR3 sequence: CASSPDGSTGYGYTF.

The chain couples TRBV21-1 to TRBJ2-7; TCRdb indicates TRBD1, and absent DNA this call remains unverified. TRBV21-1 is marked as a pseudogene. CDR3 length: 15 amino acids. CDR3 loop: CASRKTGSSSYEQYF.

The chain carries TRBV12-3 or TRBV12-4 and TRBJ1-1; TCRdb selects TRBD1, and the lack of DNA leaves this call unchecked. The CDR3 is 15 residues long. The CDR3 sequence: CASSQLGGIETEAFF.

The chain employs TRBV29-1 and TRBJ1-2; the D call of TRBD1 rests on TCRdb alone, since no DNA is present to check it. The CDR3 is 14 residues long. CDR1 and CDR2 from the germline V gene are SQVTM and ANQGSEA. Here the CDR3 reads CSVEEASGGNGYTF.

The V and J genes are TRBV25-1 and TRBJ2-6; no DNA is available, so the TRBD2 call from TCRdb remains unchecked. The CDR3 is 12 residues long. Germline V CDR1 and CDR2: MGHDK, SYGVNS. The CDR3 protein is CATQKGGEGLTF.

The chain carries TRBV20-1 and TRBJ2-5; the D call of TRBD1 rests on TCRdb alone, since no DNA is present to check it. The germline V gene has CDR1 DFQATT and CDR2 SNEGSKA (reference sequence). The CDR3 spans 14 residues. The CDR3 loop reads CSARTLGGRETQYF.

The chain couples TRBV27 to TRBJ2-2; the D call from TCRdb, TRBD1, cannot be confirmed without DNA. CDR1 MNHEY and CDR2 SMNVEV come from the germline V gene (reference sequence). CDR3 length: 17 residues. The CDR3 here is CASSLILTGGFTGELFF.

This chain joins TRBV5-6 and TRBJ1-1. CDR1 is SGHDT and CDR2 is YYEEEE in the germline V gene. The CDR3 is 13 residues long. CDR3 protein: CASSSTMNTEAFF. Combining the CDR3 with reference TRBV5-6 and TRBJ1-1 gives the whole variable domain DAGVTQSPTHLIKTRGQQVTLRCSPKSGHDTVSWYQQALGQGPQFIFQYYEEEERQRGNFPDRFSGHQFPNYSSELNVNALLLGDSALYLCASSSTMNTEAFFGQGTRLTVV.